This TCR beta chain was captured by sequencing in a study of tumor and adjacent non-tumor tissue in lung cancer. Study as a whole: On average, productive TCRbeta reads reached about 4.17 million per sample. Study outcomes and limitations: Tumor repertoires had a smaller top 100 clone share than normal lung. Higher tumor TCR diversity was associated with shorter survival.

Per the germline V gene, CDR1 is SGHAT and CDR2 is FQNNGV. This CDR3 is built from 15 residues. RNA was extracted from bulk tissue without any cell sorting. More than 3 cm separated this lung sample from the edge of the tumor. In regard to this clonotype: Its matching antigen is unknown. Relative to the germline gene, one junction end is altered; a read error may explain this.

Three rounds of nested PCR, following a modified ARM-PCR protocol, produced the TCRbeta library. TCRdb redid the calling of the multiplex PCR reads with MiXCR, one entry per CDR3 protein. Here the sample spans more than 75,000 distinct CDR3 sequences, 75% to 90% being singletons. Material for sequencing was distant non-tumor lung tissue. This sequence originates from a man in his 60s with small cell lung cancer. V and J are TRBV11-2 and TRBJ2-5; 9 positions match TRBD2. The CDR3 coding sequence is TGTGCCAGCAGCCCGCGACTAGCGGTCCTAGAGGCCCAATACTTC. Amino acid sequence: CASSPRLAVLEAQYF. Combining the CDR3 with reference TRBV11-2 and TRBJ2-5 gives the whole variable domain EAGVAQSPRYKIIEKRQSVAFWCNPISGHATLYWYQQILGQGPKLLIQFQNNGVVDDSQLPKDRFSAERLKGVDSTLKIQPAKLEDSAVYLCASSPRLAVLEAQYFGPGTRLLVL.